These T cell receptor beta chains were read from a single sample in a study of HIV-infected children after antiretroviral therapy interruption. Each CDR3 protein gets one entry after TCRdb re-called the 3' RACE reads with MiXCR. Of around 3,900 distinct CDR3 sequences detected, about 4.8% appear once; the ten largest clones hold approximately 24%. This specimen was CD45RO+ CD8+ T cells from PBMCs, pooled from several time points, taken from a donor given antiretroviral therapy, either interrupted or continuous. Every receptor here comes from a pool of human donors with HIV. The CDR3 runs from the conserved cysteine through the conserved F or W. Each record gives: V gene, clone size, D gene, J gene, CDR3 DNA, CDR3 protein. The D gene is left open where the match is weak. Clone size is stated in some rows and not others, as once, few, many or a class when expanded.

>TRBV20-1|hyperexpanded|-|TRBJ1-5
TGCAGTGCTAGAGAGGCTAGTGATCAGCCCCAGCATTTT
CSAREASDQPQHF
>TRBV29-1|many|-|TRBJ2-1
TGCAGCGTTGAGTGGGGAAATGAGCAGTTCTTC
CSVEWGNEQFF
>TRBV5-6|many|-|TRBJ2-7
TGTGCCAGCAGCTTGCCAGGGGCCTACGAGCAGTACTTC
CASSLPGAYEQYF
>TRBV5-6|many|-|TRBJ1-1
TGTGCCAGCAGCTTGGTCAGCCCCCATGAAGCTTTCTTT
CASSLVSPHEAFF
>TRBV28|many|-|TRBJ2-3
TGTGCCAGCAGTCCAAGTCGGGCAGGGGGACTCACAGATACGCAGTATTTT
CASSPSRAGGLTDTQYF
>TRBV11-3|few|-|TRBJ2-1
TGTGCCAGCAGCCCAAGAGACTCCGGGGGAAGGGAGCAGTTCTTC
CASSPRDSGGREQFF
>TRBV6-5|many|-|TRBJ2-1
TGTGCCAGCAGCCCCGGGGCCAACAATGAGCAGTTCTTC
CASSPGANNEQFF
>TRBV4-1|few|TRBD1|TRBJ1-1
TGCGCCAGCAGCTCGACAGATACAGGGGGAAGTTTAGCTTTCTTT
CASSSTDTGGSLAFF
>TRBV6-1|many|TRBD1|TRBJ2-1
TGTGCCAGCAGCTTCGGGACAGGTAGCGGAAATGAGCAGTTCTTC
CASSFGTGSGNEQFF
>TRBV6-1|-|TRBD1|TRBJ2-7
TGTGCCAGCAGTGAAACCAGGTCAGGGGGCTTCTACGAGCAGTACTTC
CASSETRSGGFYEQYF
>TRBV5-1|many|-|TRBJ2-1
TGCGCCAGCAGCTTGGACCCCGGTGAGCAGTTCTTC
CASSLDPGEQFF
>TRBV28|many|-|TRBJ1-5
TGTGCCAGCAGTCCTGGGACATCCTTTAGCAATCAGCCCCAGCATTTT
CASSPGTSFSNQPQHF
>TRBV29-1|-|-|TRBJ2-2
TGCAGCGTTGAGGGCCCCAGTAACACCGGGGAGCTGTTTTTT
CSVEGPSNTGELFF
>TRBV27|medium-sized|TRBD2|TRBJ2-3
TGTGCCAGCAGTTTACTTAGCGGGAGGGCGGCAGATACGCAGTATTTT
CASSLLSGRAADTQYF
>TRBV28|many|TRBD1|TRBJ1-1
TGTGCCAGCAGGGACAGGGAAGCTTTCTTT
CASRDREAFF
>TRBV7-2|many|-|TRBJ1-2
TGTGCCAGCAGCTTAACAGAGACCTATGGCTACACCTTC
CASSLTETYGYTF
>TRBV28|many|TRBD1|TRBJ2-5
TGTGCCAGCAGTTTACCTACAGGGGCGGAGACCCAGTACTTC
CASSLPTGAETQYF
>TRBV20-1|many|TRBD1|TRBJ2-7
TGCAGTGCTCCTGGGACAGGGGATTTCTACGAGCAGTACTTC
CSAPGTGDFYEQYF
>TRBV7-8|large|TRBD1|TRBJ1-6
TGTGCCAGCAGCCGAGACAGGGGGAATTCACCCCTCCACTTT
CASSRDRGNSPLHF
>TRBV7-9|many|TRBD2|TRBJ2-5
TGTGCCAGCAGCTTAGCGCCGGGACTAGCTCAAGAGACCCAGTACTTC
CASSLAPGLAQETQYF
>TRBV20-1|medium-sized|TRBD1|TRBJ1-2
TGCAGTGCTTACTCGACAGGGATCTATGGCTACACCTTC
CSAYSTGIYGYTF
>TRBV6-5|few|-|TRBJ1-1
TGTGCCAGCAGTTACGGGAGAAACACTGAAGCTTTCTTT
CASSYGRNTEAFF
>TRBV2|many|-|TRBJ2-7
TGTGCCAGCAGTGAGCGCCGGGACGGCCCCTACGAGCAGTACTTC
CASSERRDGPYEQYF
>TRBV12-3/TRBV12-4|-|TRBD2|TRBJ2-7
TGTGCCAGCAGCGCCGGGACTAGCGGGAGGAGTTCCTACGAGCAGTACTTC
CASSAGTSGRSSYEQYF
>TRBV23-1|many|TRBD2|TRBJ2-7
TGCGCCAGCAGTCAATCTGGGCAGGCTAGCGGGGGGCCCAAACCCCGACCCCAATACGAGCAGTACTTC
CASSQSGQASGGPKPRPQYEQYF
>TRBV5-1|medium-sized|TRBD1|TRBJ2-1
TGCGCCAGCAGCTCTGGACAGGGGAACCGTGAGCAGTTCTTC
CASSSGQGNREQFF
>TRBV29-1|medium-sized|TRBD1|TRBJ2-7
TGCAGCGTTGAAGAGGGGACAGCCTATACCTACGAGCAGTACTTC
CSVEEGTAYTYEQYF
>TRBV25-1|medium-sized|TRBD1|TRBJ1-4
TGTGCCAGCAGTGAATACGGACAGGATATGGAAAAACTGTTTTTT
CASSEYGQDMEKLFF
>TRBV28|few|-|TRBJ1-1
TGTGCCAGCAACTACCTTCGCGGCGGCAGACTTAACACTGAAGCTTTCTTT
CASNYLRGGRLNTEAFF
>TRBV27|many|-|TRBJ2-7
TGTGCCAGCAGTTTTACTGTAGCCGGCGAGCAGTACTTC
CASSFTVAGEQYF
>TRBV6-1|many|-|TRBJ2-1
TGTGCCAGCAGTGAAGTGGGAGACCCGTACAATGAGCAGTTCTTC
CASSEVGDPYNEQFF
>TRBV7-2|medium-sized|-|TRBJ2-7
TGTGCCAGCAGCTTATCCCTGGACCACGAGCAGTACTTC
CASSLSLDHEQYF
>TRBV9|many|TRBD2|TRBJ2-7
TGTGCCAGCAACGCTGGGGGGGGTTCCTACGAGCAGTACTTC
CASNAGGGSYEQYF
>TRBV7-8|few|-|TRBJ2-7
TGTGCCAGCAGCCTTACCGAAACCGGGACACCAATTTACGAGCAGTACTTC
CASSLTETGTPIYEQYF
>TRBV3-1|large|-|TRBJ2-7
TGTGCCAGCAGCCAAGAGGACCTCGAGCAGTACTTC
CASSQEDLEQYF
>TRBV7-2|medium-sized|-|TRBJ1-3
TGTGCCAGCAGCACCGGCGCGGGGAGGAGAAACACCATATATTTT
CASSTGAGRRNTIYF
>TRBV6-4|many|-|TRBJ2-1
TGTGCCAGCAGTCCAGATCCATCCAATGAGCAGTTCTTC
CASSPDPSNEQFF
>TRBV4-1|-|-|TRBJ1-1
TGCGCCAGCAGCCATATGCCGGGGGCGAACACTGAAGCTTTCTTT
CASSHMPGANTEAFF
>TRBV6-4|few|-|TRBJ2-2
TGTGCCAGCAGTGACTCTAGCACCGGGGAGCTGTTTTTT
CASSDSSTGELFF
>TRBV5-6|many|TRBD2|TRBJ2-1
TGTGCCAGCAGCTTTGGGGGAGGGGACAATGAGCAGTTCTTC
CASSFGGGDNEQFF
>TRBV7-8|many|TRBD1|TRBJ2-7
TGTGCCAGCAGCTCGACAGGGATTCATTACGAGCAGTACTTC
CASSSTGIHYEQYF
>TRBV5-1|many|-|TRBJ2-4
TGCGCCAGCAGCTTGGCCATGATAGCCAAAAACATTCAGTACTTC
CASSLAMIAKNIQYF
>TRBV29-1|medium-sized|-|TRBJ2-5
TGCAGCGTTATGGGGTTTGAGACCCAGTACTTC
CSVMGFETQYF
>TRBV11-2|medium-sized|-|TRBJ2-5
TGTGCCAGCAGCTTAGGCGGAGGAGGGCAAGAGACCCAGTACTTC
CASSLGGGGQETQYF
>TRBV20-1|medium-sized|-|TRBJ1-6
TGCAGTGCCAAATCCGGGACGCATTCACCCCTCCACTTT
CSAKSGTHSPLHF
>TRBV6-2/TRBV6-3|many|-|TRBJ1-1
TGTGCCAGCAGTTACTCATGGCGGCAGGGACTCACTGAAGCTTTCTTT
CASSYSWRQGLTEAFF
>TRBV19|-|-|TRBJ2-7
TGTGCCAGTAGTATAGACTGGACAGCACAAGCCTCCTACGAGCAGTACTTC
CASSIDWTAQASYEQYF
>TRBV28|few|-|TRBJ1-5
TGTGCCAGCAGCCATACAGGGTGGCAGCCCCAGCATTTT
CASSHTGWQPQHF
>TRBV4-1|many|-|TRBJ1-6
TGCGCCAGCAGCCGTCTTCTCGACACCTATCTTATGTTGTCCCTCCACTTT
CASSRLLDTYLMLSLHF
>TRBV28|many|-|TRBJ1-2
TGTGCCAGCAGGGGCAGGAGCGCGTCGAAGCTCGTCTATGGCTACACCTTC
CASRGRSASKLVYGYTF
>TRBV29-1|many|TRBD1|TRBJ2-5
TGCAGCGTTGGCAGGGGGTTACAAGAGACCCAGTACTTC
CSVGRGLQETQYF
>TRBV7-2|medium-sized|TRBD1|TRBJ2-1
TGTGCCAGCAGCTTACAGGGGGCGCGGTACAATGAGCAGTTCTTC
CASSLQGARYNEQFF
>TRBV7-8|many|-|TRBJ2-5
TGTGCCAGCAGCCAAACGGAGAGCGGCCCGAAGACCCAGTACTTC
CASSQTESGPKTQYF
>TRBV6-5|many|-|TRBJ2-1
TGTGCCAGCAGTTACAATCGTCCGTCCTACAATGAGCAGTTCTTC
CASSYNRPSYNEQFF
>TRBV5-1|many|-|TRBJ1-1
TGCGCCAGCAGCTGGGATGTGAGCGGGAACACTGAAGCTTTCTTT
CASSWDVSGNTEAFF
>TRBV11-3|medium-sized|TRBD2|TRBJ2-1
TGTGCCAGCAGCCTCCGAGCGGGAGGGGTTAGTGAGCAGTTCTTC
CASSLRAGGVSEQFF
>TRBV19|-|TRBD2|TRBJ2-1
TGTGCCAGCGGGACTAGCGGGGGGTATAACTACAATGAGCAGTTCTTC
CASGTSGGYNYNEQFF
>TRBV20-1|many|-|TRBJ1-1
TGCAGTGCTATTTCTCTCGTGTCTAAGAACACTGAAGCTTTCTTT
CSAISLVSKNTEAFF
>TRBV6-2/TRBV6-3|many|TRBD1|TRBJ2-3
TGTGCCAGCAGCCGACAGGGGCATACGCAGTATTTT
CASSRQGHTQYF